This T cell receptor (beta chain) was sequenced during a study of shared clonotypes between healthy human individuals. At the level of the study: Per donor, CD8 memory used one plate, CD8 naive used two, CD4 memory used three and CD4 naive used three.

CD45RO-negative, CCR7-positively selected cells formed the naive CD8 fraction, excluding terminally differentiated effector memory CD45RA+ cells. Produced via immunoSEQ multiplex PCR; TCRdb's table is partial and in-frame only. The repertoire holds 800,000 to 950,000 clones, roughly 96% seen once, with less than 0.25% in the top ten. The V gene's germline CDR1 is SGDLS and CDR2 YYNGEE. Deletions cut 0 bases from V and 5 bases from J, with 11 bases between. CDR3 length: 14 residues. The receptor was derived from a young man in good health. Source material: naive CD8+ T cells sorted from blood. The gene calls are TRBV9 and TRBJ2-5; D uncertain. For the CDR3, the DNA is TGTGCCAGCAGCGTAGAGAGTGTCGGGGAGACCCAGTACTTC. It yields the protein CASSVESVGETQYF.